Sequencing of this T cell receptor beta chain was carried out in a study of cytomegalovirus exposure and HLA in healthy donors. Study-level results: In a later analysis, at a false discovery rate of 0.05, some 17,000 TCR beta sequences were associated with HLA alleles. Reports showed the classifier diagnosing cytomegalovirus status with high specificity and sensitivity. Most CMV-associated TCR beta chains appeared HLA-restricted in a later analysis.

The germline gives CDR1 SGHDN, CDR2 FVKESK. The CDR3 is 14 amino acids. V shed 1 base and J shed 6 bases, with 12 bases lying between them. Notes on this clone: The antigen remains unidentified.

The PCR used 60 Vbeta and 13 Jbeta primers. The repertoire was sequenced with immunoSEQ multiplex PCR; TCRdb's copy has only in-frame clones and lacks some. The data hold over 90,000 clones, with approximately 85% observed a single time. The J gene is TRBJ2-5, the V gene TRBV14; D not resolved. This sequence was found in a man aged 40-50 years in good health and CMV-seropositive. The sequenced material came from PBMCs. The DNA for the CDR3 is TGTGCCAGCAGCCAAGGCCTCTATACGCAGACCCAGTACTTC. Translated: CASSQGLYTQTQYF.